A single sample is the source of the 11 T cell receptor beta chains below, sequenced in a study of blood T cell repertoires in COVID-19. The repertoire was sequenced with immunoSEQ multiplex PCR; TCRdb's copy has only in-frame clones and lacks some. Here the sample spans 150,000 to 200,000 clones, about 91% being singletons. Sequencing was performed on PBMCs or T cells enriched from blood (not recorded which). All receptors derive from a woman between 18 and 29 years old who had recovered from COVID-19.

This rearrangement joins TRBV27 to TRBJ2-7, with TRBD1 as a possible D gene (6 bases). The length of the CDR3 is 16 residues. Per germline, CDR1 MNHEY and CDR2 SMNVEV (reference sequence). Trimming took off 1 base at V and 0 bases at J, with 13 bases between the two ends. The CDR3 region has the DNA TGTGCCAGCAGTTTATACAGGGCCTCGAGCTCCTACGAGCAGTACTTC. Its protein product is CASSLYRASSSYEQYF.

This chain links TRBV6-5 with TRBJ2-3, with D perhaps matching TRBD2 (5 bases). CDR1 is MNHEY and CDR2 is SVGAGI in the germline V gene. The CDR3 extends over 13 amino acids. Trimming removed 4 bases from V and 1 base from J, with 6 bases in between. CDR3 region: CASSFGGTDTQYF. The DNA of the CDR3 is TGTGCCAGCAGTTTCGGGGGCACAGATACGCAGTATTTT.

The chain couples TRBV11-2 to TRBJ1-1; no definite D call. The germline V gene encodes CDR1 SGHAT and CDR2 FQNNGV. CDR3 length equals 13 residues. Trimming removed 5 bases from V and 5 bases from J, with 12 bases in between. CDR3 nucleotide sequence: TGTGCCAGCAGCAACAGAATTGGGACTGAAGCTTTCTTT. The encoded protein is CASSNRIGTEAFF. Variable domain in full (rest from reference TRBV11-2 and TRBJ1-1): EAGVAQSPRYKIIEKRQSVAFWCNPISGHATLYWYQQILGQGPKLLIQFQNNGVVDDSQLPKDRFSAERLKGVDSTLKIQPAKLEDSAVYLCASSNRIGTEAFFGQGTRLTVV.

The gene calls are TRBV28 and TRBJ2-4, with D possibly TRBD2 on 6 matching bases. Germline V gives CDR1 MDHEN, CDR2 SYDVKM. This CDR3 comprises 14 residues. V was clipped by 4 bases and J by 8 bases, with 15 bases between them. The CDR3 nucleotides read TGTGCCAGCAGTTCAAGGCCGGGGGTGGACATTCAGTACTTC. It is translated as CASSSRPGVDIQYF.

The chain joins TRBV3-1 (or the pseudogene TRBV3-2) to TRBJ2-7, with TRBD2 matching 12 bases. The germline V gene has CDR1 LGHDT and CDR2 YNNKEL (reference sequence). There are 18 residues in the CDR3. V shed 4 bases, J shed 0 bases, and the junction held 10 bases outside the gene matches. DNA for the CDR3: TGTGCCAGCAGCCCTGGCACTAGCGGGAGGACTCTCTCCTACGAGCAGTACTTC. It encodes CASSPGTSGRTLSYEQYF.

The gene calls are TRBV10-2 and TRBJ2-2; tentative D call: TRBD2 (6 bases). Trimming pared 8 bases from V and 4 bases from J, leaving 14 bases between. CDR3 length: 14 residues. CDR1 is WSHSY, CDR2 SAAADI, per germline. CDR3 sequence reads: CASARRDLTGELFF. CDR3 bases: TGCGCCAGCGCTAGGCGGGATCTCACCGGGGAGCTGTTTTTT.

V usage is TRBV3-1 (or the pseudogene TRBV3-2) and J usage is TRBJ1-1, with TRBD1 matching 9 bases. After removal of 7 bases from V and 1 base from J, the junction contained 4 bases not matched to a gene. CDR1 is LGHDT, CDR2 YNNKEL, per germline (reference sequence). The CDR3 has 14 amino acids. The CDR3, as DNA: TGTGCCAGCACCCAGGACAGGGGGAACACTGAAGCTTTCTTT. This encodes CASTQDRGNTEAFF.

The V gene is TRBV6-1, the J gene TRBJ1-5; the D is unclear. Germline V gives CDR1 MNHNS, CDR2 SASEGT. CDR3 length: 17 residues. Deletions cut 1 base from V and 1 base from J, with 14 bases between. The CDR3 DNA reads as TGTGCCAGCAGTGAAGAATTGGCCAGTACAAGCAATCAGCCCCAGCATTTT. It is translated as CASSEELASTSNQPQHF.

The V and J genes are TRBV3-1 (or the pseudogene TRBV3-2) and TRBJ1-2; weak D call: TRBD1 (5 bases). The CDR3 is 14 amino acids. Trimming took off 2 bases at V and 7 bases at J, with 14 bases between the two ends. Germline values: CDR1 LGHDT, CDR2 YNNKEL (reference sequence). CDR3 in DNA: TGTGCCAGCAGCCAATATAGGGGCGACGGTGGCTACACCTTC. It encodes CASSQYRGDGGYTF.

The chain combines TRBV7-8 with TRBJ2-2, with D unclear. Germline V lookup: CDR1 SGHVS, CDR2 FQNEAQ. The CDR3 is 15 residues long. V gave up 0 bases and J gave up 4 bases, with 9 bases separating them. CDR3 nucleotides: TGTGCCAGCAGCTTAGCCCGAGTCGTCACCGGGGAGCTGTTTTTT. Protein sequence: CASSLARVVTGELFF.

This rearrangement joins TRBV6-5 to TRBJ2-2; D possibly corresponds to TRBD2 (6 bases). V was shortened by 2 bases and J by 7 bases, with 8 bases between the two germline ends. Germline lookup yields CDR1 MNHEY and CDR2 SVGAGI. The CDR3 has 13 amino acids. This chain's CDR3 is CASSYQTSGELFF. The CDR3 DNA reads as TGTGCCAGCAGTTACCAGACTAGCGGGGAGCTGTTTTTT.